Listed here are 3 T cell receptor beta chains from one sample, sequenced in a study of blood T cell repertoires in COVID-19. Method: immunoSEQ multiplex PCR; TCRdb's copy keeps in-frame clones and lacks some. Of a few hundred thousand clones listed, 65% to 90% are singletons. Sequenced: PBMCs or T cells enriched from blood (not recorded which). Every receptor here comes from a middle-aged woman with acute COVID-19.

The chain has TRBV19 and TRBJ1-2; D is ambiguous. The CDR3 contains 10 residues. From germline, CDR1 is LNHDA and CDR2 SQIVND (reference sequence). The CDR3 loop is CASGYYGYTF. The CDR3 coding sequence is TGTGCTTCCGGGTACTATGGCTACACCTTC.

This clone was seen a single time. This rearrangement joins TRBV28 to TRBJ1-2; possible D gene TRBD1, 6 bases. Germline CDR1 reads MDHEN; CDR2 reads SYDVKM. This CDR3 is 14 amino acids long. Trimming cost V 6 bases and J 7 bases, with 18 bases left between them. The CDR3 coding sequence is TGTGCCAGCAGGGCTCGAGCGGGGGCAGGTGGCTACACCTTC. As protein: CASRARAGAGGYTF.

Only a few counts were recorded for this clone. V gene TRBV3-1 (or the pseudogene TRBV3-2) combines with J gene TRBJ1-2; TRBD1 agrees at 7 bases. Losses at the gene ends were 1 base for V and 1 base for J; bases not matched to a gene: 3. The CDR3 has 15 residues. The V gene's germline CDR1 is LGHDT and CDR2 YNNKEL (reference sequence). CDR3 nucleotide sequence: TGTGCCAGCAGCCAAGCCGGGACAGTTAACTATGGCTACACCTTC. Amino acids: CASSQAGTVNYGYTF.